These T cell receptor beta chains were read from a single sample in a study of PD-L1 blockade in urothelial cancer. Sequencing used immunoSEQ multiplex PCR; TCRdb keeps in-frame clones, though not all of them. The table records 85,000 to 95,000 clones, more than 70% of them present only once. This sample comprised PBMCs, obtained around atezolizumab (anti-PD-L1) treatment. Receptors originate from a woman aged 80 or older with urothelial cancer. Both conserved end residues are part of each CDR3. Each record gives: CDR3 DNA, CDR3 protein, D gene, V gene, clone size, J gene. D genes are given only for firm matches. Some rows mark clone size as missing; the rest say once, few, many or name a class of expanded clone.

TGTGCCAGCAGCTTACAGAAGGGACTATTCCGAGTAGACTACGAGCAGTACTTC CASSLQKGLFRVDYEQYF TRBD2 TRBV11-2 - TRBJ2-7
TGTGCCAGCAGTTCAATTGGACAGAACACTGAAGCTTTCTTT CASSSIGQNTEAFF - TRBV28 - TRBJ1-1
TGTGCCAGCAGCCAAGCGGGCAGGGGGATGTGTCAGCCCCAGCATTTT CASSQAGRGMCQPQHF TRBD1 TRBV14 - TRBJ1-5
TGTGCCTGGAGTGGACAGGGGTCGGTCGGGGAGCTGTTTTTT CAWSGQGSVGELFF TRBD1 TRBV30 once TRBJ2-2
TGTGCCAGTAGTATAGTAGGGCTACTAGCGGGAGTCCCCAATGAGCAGTTCTTC CASSIVGLLAGVPNEQFF TRBD2 TRBV19 - TRBJ2-1
TGTGCCAGCAGCCAGGCCGGGACAGGGGGAAAGAATGAGCAGTTCTTC CASSQAGTGGKNEQFF TRBD1 TRBV4-2 - TRBJ2-1
TGTGCCAGCAGGGAGCCCCAGCTGGATACGCAGTATTTT CASREPQLDTQYF - TRBV27 - TRBJ2-3
TGCAGCGGAACGTCAGGGGTGGGCTATGGCTACACCTTC CSGTSGVGYGYTF - TRBV29-1 - TRBJ1-2
TGCGCCAGCAGCTTGGAAACCGCAGACTATGGCTACACCTTC CASSLETADYGYTF - TRBV5-1 - TRBJ1-2
TGCGCCAGCAGTTCCGTAGGGGGCTCCTACAATGAGCAGTTCTTC CASSSVGGSYNEQFF - TRBV5-1 - TRBJ2-1
TGTGCCACGCGGGACGGAGAGACCCAGTACTTC CATRDGETQYF - TRBV10-3 - TRBJ2-5
TGTGCCAGCAGGGGGACAGGGCAAAATCAGCCCCAGCATTTT CASRGTGQNQPQHF TRBD1 TRBV2 - TRBJ1-5
TGTGCCAGCAGCTTAGACAGTAACTATGGCTACACCTTC CASSLDSNYGYTF - TRBV7-2 - TRBJ1-2
TGCGCCAGCAGCTTGGAACTCATGAACACTGAAGCTTTCTTT CASSLELMNTEAFF - TRBV5-1 - TRBJ1-1
TGTGCCAGCTCACCCAGGGCAAACTACAATGAGCAGTTCTTC CASSPRANYNEQFF - TRBV18 once TRBJ2-1
TGTGCCAGCAGTGGTAGTCCGGGACAGGGGTTAGCTAACTATGGCTACACCTTC CASSGSPGQGLANYGYTF TRBD1 TRBV28 - TRBJ1-2
TGTGCCTGGTCGACAGGGGGGGACACTGAAGCTTTCTTT CAWSTGGDTEAFF TRBD1 TRBV30 - TRBJ1-1
TGTGCCACCGAGAGGACAGGGGGCCATGAGCAGTTCTTC CATERTGGHEQFF TRBD1 TRBV27 - TRBJ2-1
TGTGCCAGCAGGATCGGGGCTGGCGGGAGCTACGAGCAGTACTTC CASRIGAGGSYEQYF TRBD2 TRBV27 once TRBJ2-7
TGTGCCACCAGCCCCCGGGGGGTGAACACTGAAGCTTTCTTT CATSPRGVNTEAFF - TRBV15 - TRBJ1-1
TGCAGCGTTGCCGGGACAGGGTATGAGACCCAGTACTTC CSVAGTGYETQYF TRBD1 TRBV29-1 - TRBJ2-5
TGCGCCAGCAGTGGGCAATCGAACACTGAAGCTTTCTTT CASSGQSNTEAFF - TRBV10-1 - TRBJ1-1
TGTGCCAGCAACAGCGGTAGAGGGGGATACAATGAGCAGTTCTTC CASNSGRGGYNEQFF - TRBV2 - TRBJ2-1
TGTGCCTGGAGTGTAGGTGGGAGCTCTGGAAACACCATATATTTT CAWSVGGSSGNTIYF - TRBV30 once TRBJ1-3
TGTGCCAGCAGTCCGGAAGGGGTAGAGACCCAGTACTTC CASSPEGVETQYF - TRBV2 - TRBJ2-5
TGTGCCAGCAGTGACGCGGGAGGGCCTGGGTACACTGAGCAGTTCTTC CASSDAGGPGYTEQFF TRBD2 TRBV25-1 - TRBJ2-1
TGTGCCAGCAGCGTGGGTCGGACGGGAGGGACTGAAGCTTTCTTT CASSVGRTGGTEAFF - TRBV9 - TRBJ1-1
TGTGCCAGCAGCCAAGCATCACAGGTCACCTACGAGCAGTACTTC CASSQASQVTYEQYF - TRBV4-2 - TRBJ2-7
TGCGCCAGCAGTGTAATCGACGGGAACTCCTACGAGCAGTACTTC CASSVIDGNSYEQYF - TRBV10-1 - TRBJ2-7
TGTGCCAGCAGCTTAGTTGGTCCCAGGGTAGGCCAGCCCCAGCATTTT CASSLVGPRVGQPQHF - TRBV11-2 - TRBJ1-5
TGCGCCAGCAGCTTGGCGGGACAGGGGGCGTATGGCTACACCTTC CASSLAGQGAYGYTF TRBD1 TRBV5-1 few TRBJ1-2
TGTGCCAGCAGCTTAGGGACAGGGAGAACCTACGAGCAGTACTTC CASSLGTGRTYEQYF TRBD1 TRBV7-2 - TRBJ2-7
TGCAGCGTTAGAGTCGCCGGGGAGCTGTTTTTT CSVRVAGELFF - TRBV29-1 - TRBJ2-2
TGTGCCTGCCAACCTAGCGGGAGGGTATCTGGAGAGCAGTTCTTC CACQPSGRVSGEQFF TRBD2 TRBV6-1 - TRBJ2-1
TGTGCCAGCAGTGTCGGGAACACTGAAGCTTTCTTT CASSVGNTEAFF - TRBV6-1 - TRBJ1-1
TGTGCCAGCGCCGGGGGAACGGGCAATCAGCCCCAGCATTTT CASAGGTGNQPQHF - TRBV6-6 - TRBJ1-5
TGTGCCATCAGTGAGTTAAACACTGAAGCTTTCTTT CAISELNTEAFF - TRBV10-3 - TRBJ1-1
TGTGCCAGCAGCCCCTTTGAGTGGGGCGGGAGTTTCACAGATACGCAGTATTTT CASSPFEWGGSFTDTQYF TRBD2 TRBV7-6 - TRBJ2-3
TGTGCCAGCAGGTCCCAGGGAATCACCTACAATGAGCAGTTCTTC CASRSQGITYNEQFF - TRBV2 - TRBJ2-1
TGTGCCAGCTCTTTGGGACAGGGGCGGCTGGGCACTGAAGCTTTCTTT CASSLGQGRLGTEAFF TRBD1 TRBV18 - TRBJ1-1
TGTGCCAGCAGCTGGGACAGGGGGGTCACTGAAGCTTTCTTT CASSWDRGVTEAFF TRBD1 TRBV5-5 - TRBJ1-1
TGTGCCAGTATGGGGCTGGAGAGCAATCAGCCCCAGCATTTT CASMGLESNQPQHF - TRBV28 - TRBJ1-5
TGTGCCAGCAGTCACAACCGGGACAGGAAAGAGACCCAGTACTTC CASSHNRDRKETQYF TRBD1 TRBV28 - TRBJ2-5
TGCGCCAGCAGCTTGGGTACAGGCTTCTATGGCTACACCTTC CASSLGTGFYGYTF - TRBV5-1 - TRBJ1-2
TGTGCCGGGTCGACAGGGATACAGCCCCAGCATTTT CAGSTGIQPQHF TRBD1 TRBV28 - TRBJ1-5
TGCGCCAGCAGCTTGGCCTCGGGGGGCGGGTACACTGAAGCTTTCTTT CASSLASGGGYTEAFF - TRBV5-1 - TRBJ1-1
TGTGCCAGTAGTACCGTAGGACAGGGGGCTTATGGCTACACCTTC CASSTVGQGAYGYTF TRBD1 TRBV19 - TRBJ1-2
TGTGCCAGCAGCGTATCCGGGACTAGCGGTTACAATGAGCAGTTCTTC CASSVSGTSGYNEQFF TRBD2 TRBV9 few TRBJ2-1
TGTGCCTGGAGTGTACAAAGCCGGCCGGGTTTAGCCCAGTACTTC CAWSVQSRPGLAQYF - TRBV30 - TRBJ2-5